This is a list of T cell receptor beta chains from one sample in a study of a mutant IDH1 vaccine in newly diagnosed glioma. No antigen has been identified for these receptors. TCRdb's table, derived via immunoSEQ multiplex PCR, lists solely in-frame clones and lacks some. The sample has 43,000 or so clones, around 94% seen once; the top ten hold roughly 2.3%. The sample in question was PBMCs, obtained from a glioma patient whose treatment included an IDH1 peptide vaccine. All receptors derive from a middle-aged man with glioma. CDR3s include the opening cysteine and the closing phenylalanine or tryptophan. D genes are given only for firm matches. Clone size is shown for a subset of rows, as once, few, many or a class of expanded clone.

j_call: TRBJ1-4; cdr3_length: 15; clone_size: -; v_call: TRBV9; d_call: -; cdr3_aa: CASSVGSREGEKLFF; cdr3_nt: TGTGCCAGCAGCGTAGGAAGCAGGGAGGGAGAAAAACTGTTTTTT
j_call: TRBJ1-2; cdr3_length: 13; clone_size: -; v_call: TRBV28; d_call: -; cdr3_aa: CASSLISNYGYTF; cdr3_nt: TGTGCCAGCAGTTTAATCTCTAACTATGGCTACACCTTC
j_call: TRBJ2-1; cdr3_length: 16; clone_size: -; v_call: TRBV2; d_call: TRBD2; cdr3_aa: CASSLTGTRESNEQFF; cdr3_nt: TGTGCCAGCAGCCTGACCGGGACTAGAGAGAGCAATGAGCAGTTCTTC
j_call: TRBJ2-3; cdr3_length: 15; clone_size: -; v_call: TRBV19; d_call: -; cdr3_aa: CASRDGSGVTDTQYF; cdr3_nt: TGTGCCAGTAGGGACGGCTCGGGGGTCACAGATACGCAGTATTTT
j_call: TRBJ1-5; cdr3_length: 15; clone_size: -; v_call: TRBV7-2; d_call: -; cdr3_aa: CASTAAGGGNQPQHF; cdr3_nt: TGTGCCAGCACCGCGGCTGGGGGAGGGAATCAGCCCCAGCATTTT
j_call: TRBJ2-1; cdr3_length: 16; clone_size: -; v_call: TRBV6-5; d_call: TRBD2; cdr3_aa: CASSYFSGRGYNEQFF; cdr3_nt: TGTGCCAGCAGTTACTTTAGCGGGAGAGGTTACAATGAGCAGTTCTTC
j_call: TRBJ2-2; cdr3_length: 14; clone_size: -; v_call: TRBV11-3; d_call: -; cdr3_aa: CASSVNRVTGELFF; cdr3_nt: TGTGCCAGCAGCGTCAACAGGGTCACCGGGGAGCTGTTTTTT
j_call: TRBJ2-7; cdr3_length: 14; clone_size: -; v_call: TRBV28; d_call: TRBD1; cdr3_aa: CASSHRGEAYEQYF; cdr3_nt: TGTGCCAGCAGTCACAGGGGTGAAGCCTACGAGCAGTACTTC
j_call: TRBJ2-5; cdr3_length: 15; clone_size: -; v_call: TRBV9; d_call: TRBD1; cdr3_aa: CASSRGGQLQETQYF; cdr3_nt: TGTGCCAGCAGCCGAGGGGGACAGCTACAAGAGACCCAGTACTTC
j_call: TRBJ1-1; cdr3_length: 13; clone_size: -; v_call: TRBV5-1; d_call: TRBD1; cdr3_aa: CASSSIPGQEAFF; cdr3_nt: TGCGCCAGCAGCTCGATTCCGGGACAGGAAGCTTTCTTT
j_call: TRBJ2-7; cdr3_length: 15; clone_size: few; v_call: TRBV11-2; d_call: -; cdr3_aa: CASSLIGGQAYEQYF; cdr3_nt: TGTGCCAGCAGCTTAATCGGGGGGCAAGCCTACGAGCAGTACTTC
j_call: TRBJ1-1; cdr3_length: 13; clone_size: -; v_call: TRBV27; d_call: -; cdr3_aa: CASSLGRNTEAFF; cdr3_nt: TGTGCCAGCAGTTTAGGTAGGAACACTGAAGCTTTCTTT
j_call: TRBJ1-1; cdr3_length: 16; clone_size: -; v_call: TRBV4-3; d_call: -; cdr3_aa: CASSQDWSGSNTEAFF; cdr3_nt: TGCGCCAGCAGCCAAGATTGGTCGGGCAGCAACACTGAAGCTTTCTTT
j_call: TRBJ1-1; cdr3_length: 15; clone_size: -; v_call: TRBV6-1; d_call: -; cdr3_aa: CANRDREAPRAEAFF; cdr3_nt: TGTGCCAACCGGGACCGGGAGGCCCCCAGGGCTGAAGCTTTCTTT
j_call: TRBJ2-5; cdr3_length: 14; clone_size: -; v_call: TRBV28; d_call: TRBD2; cdr3_aa: CASSFLAGGETQYF; cdr3_nt: TGTGCCAGCAGTTTTCTAGCGGGAGGAGAGACCCAGTACTTC
j_call: TRBJ1-1; cdr3_length: 14; clone_size: -; v_call: TRBV4-1; d_call: -; cdr3_aa: CASSQERGSTEAFF; cdr3_nt: TGCGCCAGCAGCCAAGAGCGGGGGAGCACTGAAGCTTTCTTT
j_call: TRBJ2-5; cdr3_length: 15; clone_size: -; v_call: TRBV28; d_call: TRBD2; cdr3_aa: CASSGGLARLETQYF; cdr3_nt: TGTGCCAGCAGTGGAGGACTAGCCCGTTTAGAGACCCAGTACTTC
j_call: TRBJ2-1; cdr3_length: 13; clone_size: -; v_call: TRBV19; d_call: -; cdr3_aa: CASSITPNNEQFF; cdr3_nt: TGTGCCAGTAGTATAACGCCCAACAATGAGCAGTTCTTC